These 26 T cell receptor beta chains share one sample of origin, sequenced in a study of blood T cell repertoires in COVID-19. Repertoires were generated with immunoSEQ multiplex PCR, while TCRdb's copy carries only in-frame clones and drops some. Among hundreds of thousands of clones listed, roughly 80% were seen once. Source material: peripheral blood. The source of these receptors is a woman between 50 and 59 years old who had recovered from COVID-19.

This chain links TRBV30 with TRBJ2-5, with 7 positions matching TRBD2. Germline assignment: CDR1 GTSNPN and CDR2 SVGIG (reference sequence). The CDR3 consists of 14 residues. After removal of 3 bases from V and 4 bases from J, the junction contained 8 bases not matched to a gene. CDR3 sequence reads: CAWRGWIAGETQYF. CDR3 nucleotides: TGTGCCTGGAGGGGGTGGATAGCGGGAGAGACCCAGTACTTC.

This clone turned up a few times. The chain employs TRBV19 and TRBJ1-5; the match to TRBD1 covers 11 bases. Germline V gene sequence: CDR1 LNHDA, CDR2 SQIVND (reference sequence). This CDR3 spans 15 amino acids. Unmatched junction bases numbered 7, after V lost 7 bases and J lost 5 bases. The CDR3 DNA reads as TGTGCCAGTACTCCGGGACAGGGGGGGTATCAGCCCCAGCATTTT. It encodes CASTPGQGGYQPQHF.

This chain links TRBV20-1 with TRBJ2-1; 14 bases are shared with TRBD2. The length of the CDR3 is 19 residues. Germline assignment: CDR1 DFQATT and CDR2 SNEGSKA (reference sequence). Trimming took 3 bases from V and 0 from J; bases not matched to a gene: 10. The CDR3 protein is CSASAPGLAGGSSYNEQFF. The CDR3 DNA is TGCAGTGCTAGTGCACCTGGACTAGCGGGAGGCAGCTCCTACAATGAGCAGTTCTTC.

The chain links TRBV27 to TRBJ1-5; D is uncertain. Trimming left V 5 bases short and J 1 base short, with 15 bases between. The CDR3 length is 16 residues. Germline-derived CDR1 and CDR2 are MNHEY and SMNVEV (reference sequence). CDR3 region: CASSPGEGLSNQPQHF. CDR3 nucleotides: TGTGCCAGCAGTCCAGGAGAGGGCCTAAGCAATCAGCCCCAGCATTTT.

This chain joins TRBV7-2 and TRBJ2-2; 9 bases match TRBD1. V was clipped by 2 bases and J by 1 base; unmatched bases: 8. This CDR3 has 18 residues. The germline CDR1 and CDR2 sequences are SGHTA and FQGNSA. The CDR3: CASSLSTSGQGNTGELFF. Written as DNA, the CDR3 is TGTGCCAGCAGCTTAAGCACGTCGGGACAGGGGAACACCGGGGAGCTGTTTTTT.

The chain recombines TRBV9 with TRBJ2-7, with D perhaps TRBD2 (5 bases). The CDR3 consists of 14 residues. From germline, CDR1 is SGDLS and CDR2 YYNGEE. V lost 0 bases and J 3 bases, leaving 10 bases between the germline ends. The CDR3 loop reads CASSVGSRVYEQYF. As DNA, the CDR3 is TGTGCCAGCAGCGTAGGTTCGAGGGTCTACGAGCAGTACTTC.

V and J are TRBV27 and TRBJ2-7; the D gene is possibly TRBD1 (6 bases). Germline CDR1 is MNHEY and CDR2 is SMNVEV (reference sequence). Trimming cost V 7 bases and J 7 bases, with 20 bases left between them. CDR3 length: 14 amino acids. Here the CDR3 DNA reads TGTGCCAGCACTGGGGGCCCTGACTTGGGGGAGCAGTACTTC. Residues: CASTGGPDLGEQYF.

The rearrangement joins TRBV7-6 to TRBJ2-3; 10 positions agree with TRBD2. CDR1 and CDR2 from the germline V gene are SGHVS and FNYEAQ. V was clipped by 6 bases and J by 4 bases; unmatched bases: 10. This CDR3 comprises 16 residues. The CDR3 spells CASSQPLAGISDTQYF. Written as DNA, the CDR3 is TGTGCCAGCAGTCAGCCACTAGCGGGGATTTCAGATACGCAGTATTTT.

This clone occurred once. This chain links TRBV6-2 or TRBV6-3 with TRBJ2-7, with D maybe TRBD2 (6 bases). Germline V gene sequence: CDR1 MNHEY, CDR2 SVGEGT. This CDR3 region has 14 residues. The V and J ends lost 5 bases and 6 bases respectively, with 17 bases between them. CDR3 sequence (DNA): TGTGCCAGCAGTCCATTGGGGGGAGATGGCGAGCAGTACTTC. This encodes CASSPLGGDGEQYF.

The chain joins TRBV6-5 to TRBJ2-7; 7 positions agree with TRBD1. CDR3 length equals 16 residues. Germline trimming cut 2 bases from V and 1 base from J; bases unmatched to any gene: 8. CDR1 is MNHEY and CDR2 is SVGAGI in the germline V gene. The CDR3 sequence is CASSYNQGGRSYEQYF. The CDR3, as DNA: TGTGCCAGCAGTTACAACCAAGGGGGCCGATCCTACGAGCAGTACTTC.

The chain combines TRBV18 with TRBJ2-5; 8 nucleotides align to TRBD2. The trim removed 5 bases at V and 4 bases at J, leaving 9 bases unmatched. Germline-derived CDR1 and CDR2 are KGHSH and LQKENI. The CDR3 covers 15 residues. In DNA, the CDR3 is TGTGCCAGCTCAGTGACGAGCGGGAGCGGAGAGACCCAGTACTTC. This codes for CASSVTSGSGETQYF.

The rearrangement joins TRBV5-1 to TRBJ2-3; 7 bases are shared with TRBD1. Germline trimming cut 6 bases from V and 14 bases from J; bases unmatched to any gene: 21. Looked up from germline, CDR1 is SGHRS and CDR2 is YFSETQ. This CDR3 is built from 15 residues. In DNA form, the CDR3 reads TGCGCCAGCATGGGCTCCCCCGGGACAGCCAAGCCCCCGTATTTT. Its translation: CASMGSPGTAKPPYF.

The CDR3 coding sequence is TGTGCCAGCGGTCTAGGGGGGGGAGATACGCAGTATTTT. Amino acids: CASGLGGGDTQYF. This chain links TRBV11-2 with TRBJ2-3; the D gene is possibly TRBD2 (7 bases). The CDR3 contains 13 residues. Germline CDR1 reads SGHAT; CDR2 reads FQNNGV. V gave up 8 bases and J gave up 5 bases, with 14 bases separating them.

This clone was picked up a small number of times. V and J are TRBV28 and TRBJ2-6, with 8 bases fitting TRBD1. There are 16 residues in the CDR3. Trimming took 7 bases from V and 4 from J; bases not matched to a gene: 9. Per germline, CDR1 MDHEN and CDR2 SYDVKM. In DNA, the CDR3 is TGTGCCAGCACCAGCAGGGGGCGTAAAGGGGCCAACGTCCTGACTTTC. Amino acid sequence: CASTSRGRKGANVLTF.

This sequence joins TRBV4-3 and TRBJ2-1; 10 bases agree with TRBD1. The CDR3 runs 13 residues. V gave up 4 bases and J gave up 8 bases; unmatched junction bases: 2. Germline CDR1 and CDR2: LGHNA and YSLEER. This CDR3 reads CASSRDRGHEQFF. The CDR3 DNA reads TGCGCCAGCAGCCGAGACAGGGGGCATGAGCAGTTCTTC.

Comments on this clone: This sequence may be a read error, since a much larger clone differs from it by one base. This sample includes further DNA sequences coding for the same CDR3. The CDR3: CASSFLNTGELFF. The CDR3 region has the DNA TGTGCCAGCAGTTTCCTGAACACCGGGGAGCTGTTTTTT. The J gene is TRBJ2-2, the V gene TRBV27; D is unclear. The CDR3 runs 13 residues. Germline CDR1 is MNHEY and CDR2 is SMNVEV (reference sequence). The ends were cut back, 3 bases at V and 1 base at J, with 3 bases in the middle.

The genes are TRBV28 and TRBJ1-2, with 7 bases that match TRBD1. V was clipped by 10 bases and J by 3 bases; unmatched bases: 11. The V gene's germline CDR1 is MDHEN and CDR2 SYDVKM. The CDR3 covers 14 residues. CDR3: CATSAVDRDYGYTF. DNA of the CDR3: TGTGCCACTAGCGCGGTAGACAGGGACTATGGCTACACCTTC.

The J gene is TRBJ2-1, the V gene TRBV4-3; 12 bases agree with TRBD2. CDR3 length: 17 amino acids. The J segment lost 4 bases and the V segment lost 1 base, leaving 5 bases of the junction unmatched. Germline-derived CDR1 and CDR2 are LGHNA and YSLEER. The CDR3 region is CASSQGPTSGSYNEQFF. The CDR3 DNA is TGCGCCAGCAGCCAAGGCCCGACTAGCGGGAGTTACAATGAGCAGTTCTTC.

The V gene is TRBV15, the J gene TRBJ1-5, with a tentative D call TRBD1 (5 bases). Germline V lookup: CDR1 LNHNV, CDR2 YYDKDF (reference sequence). V was cut by 5 bases and J by 1 base, with 12 bases left in between. This CDR3 contains 15 residues. In DNA form, the CDR3 reads TGTGCCACCAGCGCGGGGGATTGGAGCAATCAGCCCCAGCATTTT. It yields the protein CATSAGDWSNQPQHF. Together with reference TRBV15 and TRBJ1-5, the CDR3 gives the full variable domain: DAMVIQNPRYQVTQFGKPVTLSCSQTLNHNVMYWYQQKSSQAPKLLFHYYDKDFNNEADTPDNFQSRRPNTSFCFLDIRSPGLGDTAMYLCATSAGDWSNQPQHFGDGTRLSIL.

The V gene is TRBV5-4, the J gene TRBJ2-1; D is ambiguous. The CDR3 runs 16 residues. Germline loops: CDR1 SGHNT, CDR2 YYREEE (reference sequence). V dropped 0 bases and J dropped 0 bases, with 10 bases sitting between them. The CDR3 DNA follows: TGTGCCAGCAGCTTGGGTGGCTCTTACTCCTACAATGAGCAGTTCTTC. It encodes CASSLGGSYSYNEQFF.

This chain links TRBV2 with TRBJ2-7, with 12 bases that match TRBD2. Germline CDR1 SNHLY, CDR2 FYNNEI. J gave up 3 bases and V 6 bases, and 6 bases lay outside the gene matches. The CDR3 runs to 15 residues. The CDR3 protein is CASRRTSGGNYEQYF. In nucleotides, the CDR3 is TGTGCCAGCAGGCGTACTAGCGGGGGGAACTACGAGCAGTACTTC.

The genes are TRBV30 and TRBJ2-7; no reliable D call. V was trimmed by 0 bases and J by 3 bases, leaving 15 bases between them. Germline V gene sequence: CDR1 GTSNPN, CDR2 SVGIG (reference sequence). The CDR3 runs 15 residues. Written as DNA, the CDR3 is TGTGCCTGGAGTGTACTGATCTCCCTCGGCTACGAGCAGTACTTC. Amino acid sequence: CAWSVLISLGYEQYF.

This rearrangement joins TRBV7-9 to TRBJ1-2; D is possibly TRBD1 (6 bases). V was cut by 5 bases and J by 8 bases, with 27 bases left in between. The CDR3 extends over 17 amino acids. Per the germline V gene, CDR1 is SEHNR and CDR2 is FQNEAQ (reference sequence). In nucleotides, the CDR3 is TGTGCCAGCAGCACCTTCAGGGGCCCGCCGACGGTTTTGGGCTACACCTTC. Translating it yields CASSTFRGPPTVLGYTF.

The count of this clone is one. V and J are TRBV6-5 and TRBJ1-2; 9 bases match TRBD1. V was pared by 2 bases and J by 7 bases, with 2 bases of the junction left unmatched. The CDR3 runs 13 residues. Germline V gene sequence: CDR1 MNHEY, CDR2 SVGAGI. The CDR3 nucleotides are TGTGCCAGCAGTTACAAGGGACAGGGTGGCTACACCTTC. It is translated as CASSYKGQGGYTF.

The V gene is TRBV7-2, the J gene TRBJ2-7; 11 bases line up with TRBD1. J lost 6 bases, V lost 6 bases, and 13 bases had no gene match. The length of the CDR3 is 16 residues. From germline, CDR1 is SGHTA and CDR2 FQGNSA. The CDR3 DNA reads TGTGCCAGCAGTCGAGAATGGACAGGGGGCCTAGGCGAGCAGTACTTC. This codes for CASSREWTGGLGEQYF. Full variable domain (outside the CDR3, taken from reference TRBV7-2 and TRBJ2-7): GAGVSQSPSNKVTEKGKDVELRCDPISGHTALYWYRQSLGQGLEFLIYFQGNSAPDKSGLPSDRFSAERTGGSVSTLTIQRTQQEDSAVYLCASSREWTGGLGEQYFGPGTRLTVT.

Concerning this clone itself: Other DNA sequences in this specimen translate into the identical CDR3. This sequence joins TRBV13 and TRBJ1-1; no reliable D call. Germline CDR1 and CDR2: PRHDT and FYEKMQ (reference sequence). The CDR3 extends over 13 amino acids. Trimming cost V 2 bases and J 3 bases, with 7 bases left between them. The CDR3 spells CASSLTPDTEAFF. DNA for the CDR3: TGTGCCAGCAGCTTAACCCCGGACACTGAAGCTTTCTTT.